Listed here are 21 T cell receptor beta chains from one sample, sequenced in a study of identical twins. MiXCR, applied by TCRdb to the 5' RACE reads, yields one record per CDR3 protein. The sample lists hundreds of thousands of distinct CDR3 sequences; 9% to 15% were seen once. The data were also submitted as part of a second study, on yellow fever vaccine responses in identical twins.

The sample comprised PBMCs. These TCRs come from a woman between 18 and 29 years old in good health.

This clonotype was recorded a few times. CDR3 sequence: CASSLDRWVEQFF. The CDR3 DNA reads TGTGCCAGCAGTTTGGACCGATGGGTTGAGCAGTTCTTC. The gene calls are TRBV12-3 or TRBV12-4 and TRBJ2-1; D uncertain. The CDR3 is made up of 13 amino acids. The ends were cut back, 3 bases at V and 9 bases at J, with 12 bases in the middle.

The chain is built from TRBV9 and TRBJ2-7; 11 nucleotides match TRBD2. Germline assignment: CDR1 SGDLS and CDR2 YYNGEE. The junction had 4 bases not matched to a gene; V was cut back by 2 bases and J by 3 bases. CDR3 length equals 15 residues. The CDR3 region has the DNA TGTGCCAGCAGCGTGGGACTAGCGGAAATCTACGAGCAGTACTTC. Its translation is CASSVGLAEIYEQYF.

This clonotype was counted between two and nine times. The rearrangement uses TRBV4-1 and TRBJ1-4; no firm D call. The CDR3 has 12 residues. Germline V gene data show CDR1 as MGHRA and CDR2 as YSYEKL. Trimming left V 6 bases short and J 7 bases short, with 9 bases between. The CDR3 spells CASRAGFEKLFF. The CDR3 nucleotides are TGCGCCAGCAGAGCGGGGTTTGAAAAACTGTTTTTT.

The chain recombines TRBV12-3 or TRBV12-4 with TRBJ2-1; 10 positions agree with TRBD2. With 2 bases clipped from V and 5 bases from J, the junction kept 6 bases outside the gene matches. The CDR3 extends over 16 amino acids. The CDR3 loop is CASSLWLAGVHNEQFF. As DNA, the CDR3 is TGTGCCAGCAGTTTATGGCTAGCGGGAGTCCACAATGAGCAGTTCTTC.

The chain joins TRBV3-1 to TRBJ1-1; the D is unclear. Germline CDR1 is LGHDT and CDR2 is YNNKEL (reference sequence). CDR3 length: 14 residues. Trimming removed 0 bases from V and 6 bases from J, with 11 bases in between. This CDR3 is CASSQDSPISEAFF. The CDR3, as DNA: TGTGCCAGCAGCCAAGATTCCCCTATTTCTGAAGCTTTCTTT.

V usage is TRBV6-1 and J usage is TRBJ1-5; 7 bases match TRBD1. This CDR3 has 13 residues. From germline, CDR1 is MNHNS and CDR2 SASEGT. V dropped 7 bases and J dropped 8; count of bases not matched to a gene: 8. The CDR3 nucleotides are TGTGCCAGCAATCTAGACAGGGCGGAGCCCCAGCATTTT. Encoded protein: CASNLDRAEPQHF.

This chain links TRBV4-1 with TRBJ2-1; D is uncertain. The CDR3 is made up of 19 amino acids. CDR1 is MGHRA, CDR2 YSYEKL, per germline. Trimming cost V 5 bases and J 0 bases, with 23 bases left between them. In nucleotides, the CDR3 is TGCGCCAGCAGCGAAAGCCCCTCTCTGACTCCAAGCTCCTACAATGAGCAGTTCTTC. This sequence encodes CASSESPSLTPSSYNEQFF.

In its sample, this clonotype was seen many times. This sequence joins TRBV15 and TRBJ2-1; 7 nucleotides agree with TRBD2. The ends lost 0 bases at V and 4 bases at J; junction bases unmatched: 6. Germline CDR1 is LNHNV and CDR2 is YYDKDF (reference sequence). The CDR3 contains 16 residues. CDR3 region: CATSRESTSQYNEQFF. CDR3 DNA: TGTGCCACCAGCAGAGAGTCGACTAGCCAATACAATGAGCAGTTCTTC. Together with reference TRBV15 and TRBJ2-1, the CDR3 gives the full variable domain: DAMVIQNPRYQVTQFGKPVTLSCSQTLNHNVMYWYQQKSSQAPKLLFHYYDKDFNNEADTPDNFQSRRPNTSFCFLDIRSPGLGDTAMYLCATSRESTSQYNEQFFGPGTRLTVL.

This clonotype has a handful of counts. The chain has TRBV3-1 and TRBJ2-3; no firm D call. The CDR3 is made up of 12 amino acids. Deletions cut 5 bases from V and 6 bases from J, with 9 bases between. Germline CDR1 reads LGHDT; CDR2 reads YNNKEL (reference sequence). CDR3 in DNA: TGTGCCAGCAGCAGATTCGAGGATACGCAGTATTTT. It yields the protein CASSRFEDTQYF.

This chain connects TRBV20-1 to TRBJ2-3, with TRBD2 matching 8 bases. Germline assignment: CDR1 DFQATT and CDR2 SNEGSKA (reference sequence). V shed 3 bases, J shed 3 bases, and the junction held 14 bases outside the gene matches. This CDR3 has 17 amino acids. CDR3 region: CSASPYGQRERTDTQYF. CDR3 nucleotides: TGCAGTGCTAGCCCCTATGGACAGCGGGAGAGGACAGATACGCAGTATTTT.

The CDR3: CASSPRSSYEQYV. DNA for the CDR3: TGCGCCAGCAGCCCTCGTTCCTCCTACGAGCAGTACGTC. The chain employs TRBV4-1 and TRBJ2-7; no firm D call. Germline values: CDR1 MGHRA, CDR2 YSYEKL. The CDR3 spans 13 residues. The V end lost 4 bases, the J end lost 0 bases, and 7 bases lay between the germline ends.

This clonotype came up a few times. The chain joins TRBV24-1 to TRBJ2-5; either TRBD1 or TRBD2 may supply D (6 bases each). The length of the CDR3 is 15 residues. V was pared by 2 bases and J by 7 bases, with 16 bases between. Germline CDR1 reads KGHDR; CDR2 reads SFDVKD. This chain's CDR3 is CATSDSGAASWTQYF. The CDR3 DNA sequence: TGTGCCACCAGTGATTCGGGGGCGGCTAGTTGGACCCAGTACTTC.

The chain recombines TRBV4-1 with TRBJ1-4; D is perhaps TRBD1 (5 bases). Trimming removed 4 bases at V and 4 bases at J, with 13 bases between. The germline CDR1 and CDR2 sequences are MGHRA and YSYEKL. The CDR3 has 15 residues. CDR3: CASSPPGGGNEKLFF. In nucleotides, the CDR3 is TGCGCCAGCAGCCCGCCCGGGGGGGGTAATGAAAAACTGTTTTTT.

CDR3 in DNA: TGCGCCAGCCGTCACGGTCAGGGGTCGCGACCCTACGAGCAGTACTTC. As protein: CASRHGQGSRPYEQYF. The rearrangement uses TRBV5-1 and TRBJ2-7; the D gene is possibly TRBD1 (6 bases). With 7 bases removed from V and 2 bases from J, the gap between germline ends came to 22 bases. The germline V gene encodes CDR1 SGHRS and CDR2 YFSETQ. The CDR3 contains 16 residues.

This clonotype was picked up many times. The gene calls are TRBV20-1 and TRBJ2-3, with 9 bases identical to TRBD1. The CDR3 extends over 12 amino acids. Germline V gene sequence: CDR1 DFQATT, CDR2 SNEGSKA (reference sequence). The chain's CDR3 is CSTGQGQSTQYF. The CDR3 DNA is TGCAGCACGGGACAGGGACAGAGTACGCAGTATTTT.

J is TRBJ2-1 and V is TRBV27; D is ambiguous. With 0 bases removed from V and 0 bases from J, the gap between germline ends came to 9 bases. CDR1 MNHEY and CDR2 SMNVEV come from the germline V gene (reference sequence). The CDR3 has 16 amino acids. In DNA form, the CDR3 reads TGTGCCAGCAGTTTATCCTATTCTGCCTCCTACAATGAGCAGTTCTTC. This translates into CASSLSYSASYNEQFF.

In this sample, this clonotype turned up a few times. The V call is TRBV19, the J call TRBJ1-1; D is uncertain. The V end was cut by 4 bases, the J end by 4 bases, with 13 bases between. The V gene's germline CDR1 is LNHDA and CDR2 SQIVND (reference sequence). There are 14 residues in the CDR3. CDR3 bases: TGTGCCAGTAGTAAGGGTCCGGTGGGCACTGAAGCTTTCTTT. This encodes CASSKGPVGTEAFF.

This clonotype has a count of ten or more. This chain links TRBV12-3 or TRBV12-4 with TRBJ2-5, with D perhaps matching TRBD2 (5 bases). CDR3 length equals 14 residues. The germline V and J ends were trimmed by 2 bases and 2 bases, with 9 bases remaining between them. Here the CDR3 reads CASSLRRIQETQYF. CDR3 DNA sequence: TGTGCCAGCAGTTTAAGGAGGATACAAGAGACCCAGTACTTC.

Only a few counts were recorded for this clonotype. The chain has TRBV7-9 and TRBJ2-1; 7 bases align to TRBD2. The trim removed 3 bases at V and 6 bases at J, leaving 8 bases unmatched. The CDR3 length is 15 residues. Germline V lookup: CDR1 SEHNR, CDR2 FQNEAQ (reference sequence). In nucleotides, the CDR3 is TGTGCCAGCAGCTTTATGGCGGGAGTCGTCAATGAGCAGTTCTTC. This encodes CASSFMAGVVNEQFF.

The J gene is TRBJ2-2, the V gene TRBV7-3; the D gene is possibly TRBD2 (5 bases). This CDR3 contains 17 residues. Trimming left V 5 bases short and J 0 bases short, with 16 bases between. The V gene's germline CDR1 is SGHTA and CDR2 FQGTGA. The CDR3 here is CASSPQPQLANTGELFF. The CDR3 nucleotides are TGTGCCAGCAGCCCCCAACCCCAACTAGCGAACACCGGGGAGCTGTTTTTT.

This clonotype was seen many times. V usage is TRBV12-3 or TRBV12-4 and J usage is TRBJ2-2, with D uncertain. The V end was cut by 6 bases, the J end by 10 bases, with 9 bases between. CDR3 length: 11 amino acids. The CDR3, as DNA: TGTGCCAGCAGCCAATCGGTGGAGCTGTTTTTT. Translated, it gives CASSQSVELFF.